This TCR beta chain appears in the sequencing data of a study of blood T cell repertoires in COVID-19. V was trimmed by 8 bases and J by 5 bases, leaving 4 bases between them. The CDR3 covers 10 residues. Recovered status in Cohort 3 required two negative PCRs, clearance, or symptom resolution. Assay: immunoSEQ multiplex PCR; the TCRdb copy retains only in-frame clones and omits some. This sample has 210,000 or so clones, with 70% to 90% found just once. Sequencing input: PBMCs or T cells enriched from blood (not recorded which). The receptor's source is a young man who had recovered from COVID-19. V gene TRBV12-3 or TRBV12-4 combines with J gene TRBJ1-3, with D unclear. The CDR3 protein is CASGRNTIYF. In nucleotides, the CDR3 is TGTGCCAGCGGCCGAAACACCATATATTTT.